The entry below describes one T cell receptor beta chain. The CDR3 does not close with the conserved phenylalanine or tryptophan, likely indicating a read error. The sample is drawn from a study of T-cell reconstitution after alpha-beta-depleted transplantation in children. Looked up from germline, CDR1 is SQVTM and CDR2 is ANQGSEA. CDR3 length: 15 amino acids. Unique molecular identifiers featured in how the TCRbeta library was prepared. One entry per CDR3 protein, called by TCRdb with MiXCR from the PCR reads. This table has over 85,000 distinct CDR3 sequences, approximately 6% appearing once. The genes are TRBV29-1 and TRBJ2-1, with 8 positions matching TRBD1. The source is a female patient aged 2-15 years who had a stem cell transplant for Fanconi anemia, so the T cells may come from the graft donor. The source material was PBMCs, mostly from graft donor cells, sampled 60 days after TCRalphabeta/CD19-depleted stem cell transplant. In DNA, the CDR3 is TGCAGCACCAGACAGGGGACTCCCTCCTACATTGAGCAGTTCCTC. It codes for CSTRQGTPSYIEQFL.